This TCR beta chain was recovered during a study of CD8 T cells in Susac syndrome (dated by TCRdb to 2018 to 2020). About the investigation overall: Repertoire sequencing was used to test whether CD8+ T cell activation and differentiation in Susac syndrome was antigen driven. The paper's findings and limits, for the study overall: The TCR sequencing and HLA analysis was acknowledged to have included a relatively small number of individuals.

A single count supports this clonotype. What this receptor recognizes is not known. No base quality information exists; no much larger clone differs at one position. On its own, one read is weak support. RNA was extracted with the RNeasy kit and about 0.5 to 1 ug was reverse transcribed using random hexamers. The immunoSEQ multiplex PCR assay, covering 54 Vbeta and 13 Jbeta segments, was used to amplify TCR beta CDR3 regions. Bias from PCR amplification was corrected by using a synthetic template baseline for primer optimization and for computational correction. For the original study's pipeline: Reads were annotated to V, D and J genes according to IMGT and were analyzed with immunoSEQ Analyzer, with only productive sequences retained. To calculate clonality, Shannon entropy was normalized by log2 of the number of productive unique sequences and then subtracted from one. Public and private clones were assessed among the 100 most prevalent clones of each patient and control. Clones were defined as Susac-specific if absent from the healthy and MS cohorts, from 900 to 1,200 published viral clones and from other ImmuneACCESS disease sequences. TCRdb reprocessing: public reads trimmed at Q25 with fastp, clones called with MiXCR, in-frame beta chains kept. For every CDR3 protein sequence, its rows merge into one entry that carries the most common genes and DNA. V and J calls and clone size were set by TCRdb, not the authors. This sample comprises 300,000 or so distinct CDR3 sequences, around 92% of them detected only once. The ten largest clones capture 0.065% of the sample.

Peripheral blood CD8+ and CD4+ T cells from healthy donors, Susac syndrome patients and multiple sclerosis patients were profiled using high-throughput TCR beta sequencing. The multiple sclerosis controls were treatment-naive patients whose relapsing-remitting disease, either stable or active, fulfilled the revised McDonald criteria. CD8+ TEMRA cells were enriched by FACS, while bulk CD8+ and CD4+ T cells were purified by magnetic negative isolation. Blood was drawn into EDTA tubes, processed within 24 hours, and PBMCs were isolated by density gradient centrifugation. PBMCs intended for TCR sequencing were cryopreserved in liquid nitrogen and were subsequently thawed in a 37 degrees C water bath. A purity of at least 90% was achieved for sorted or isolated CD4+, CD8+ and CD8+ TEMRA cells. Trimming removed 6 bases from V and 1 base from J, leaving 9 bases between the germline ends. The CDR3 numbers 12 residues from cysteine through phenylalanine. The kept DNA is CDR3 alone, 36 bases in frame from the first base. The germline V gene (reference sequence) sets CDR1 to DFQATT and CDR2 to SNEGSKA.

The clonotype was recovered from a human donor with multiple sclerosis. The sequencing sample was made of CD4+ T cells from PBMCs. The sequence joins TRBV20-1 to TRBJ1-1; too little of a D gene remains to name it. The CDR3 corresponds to CSARWANTEAFF. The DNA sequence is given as TGCAGTGCCAGGTGGGCGAACACTGAAGCTTTCTTT.